Listed below are T cell receptor beta chains from one sample, sequenced in a study of T cells in Graves' hyperthyroidism and ophthalmopathy. TCRdb called the multiplex PCR reads again in MiXCR, with one record for every CDR3 protein. Of about 400,000 distinct CDR3 sequences listed, around 13% are singletons. Sequenced sample: blood. These receptors were collected from a woman under 30 with Graves' hyperthyroidism. Each CDR3 is given with its conserved first and last residue. A D gene is named only where the DNA matches it firmly. Some rows have no size entry. The others give once, few or many, or a class for an expanded clone.

J gene: TRBJ1-2; D gene: TRBD1; clone size: -; V gene: TRBV28; CDR3 DNA: TGTGCTAGCAGTCCCCGGACAGGGGTGGGCTACACCTTC; CDR3 protein: CASSPRTGVGYTF
J gene: TRBJ1-1; D gene: TRBD1; clone size: many; V gene: TRBV7-9; CDR3 DNA: TGTGCCAGCAGTTCGAACAGGGGAAACTTGAACACTGAAGCTTTCTTT; CDR3 protein: CASSSNRGNLNTEAFF
J gene: TRBJ2-7; D gene: TRBD2; clone size: -; V gene: TRBV4-3; CDR3 DNA: TGCGCCAGCAGCCAAGGGATACATAGCGGGAGGTCCGTCGCCTACGAGCAGTACTTC; CDR3 protein: CASSQGIHSGRSVAYEQYF
J gene: TRBJ2-1; D gene: -; clone size: -; V gene: TRBV6-1; CDR3 DNA: TGTGCCAGCAGTGCCACTAGAACCAATGATCAGTTCTTC; CDR3 protein: CASSATRTNDQFF
J gene: TRBJ1-3; D gene: -; clone size: many; V gene: TRBV12-3/TRBV12-4; CDR3 DNA: TGTGCCAGCAGTTTGGCAAGCTCTGGAAACACCATATATTTT; CDR3 protein: CASSLASSGNTIYF
J gene: TRBJ1-4; D gene: -; clone size: -; V gene: TRBV19; CDR3 DNA: TGTGCCAGTAGTACTCCCGGGACAACGAATGAAAAACTGTTTTTT; CDR3 protein: CASSTPGTTNEKLFF
J gene: TRBJ2-5; D gene: TRBD1; clone size: -; V gene: TRBV19; CDR3 DNA: TGTGCCAGTAGCCCCGACAGGGGAGGCGGAGAGACCCAGTACTTC; CDR3 protein: CASSPDRGGGETQYF
J gene: TRBJ2-2; D gene: TRBD1; clone size: many; V gene: TRBV11-2; CDR3 DNA: TGTGCCAGCAGCCGATGGGACAGTAACACCGGGGAGCTGTTTTTT; CDR3 protein: CASSRWDSNTGELFF
J gene: TRBJ2-3; D gene: -; clone size: -; V gene: TRBV5-1; CDR3 DNA: TGCGCCAGCAGCACCGGACAGAGTAATACGCAGTATTTT; CDR3 protein: CASSTGQSNTQYF
J gene: TRBJ2-5; D gene: TRBD2; clone size: -; V gene: TRBV5-1; CDR3 DNA: TGCGCCAGCAGCTTGGGCGGCGGGGGAGAGACCCAGCACTTC; CDR3 protein: CASSLGGGGETQHF
J gene: TRBJ2-3; D gene: TRBD2; clone size: many; V gene: TRBV6-2/TRBV6-3; CDR3 DNA: TGTGCCAGCAGTTACGGTTCTAGCGGGGATACAGATACGCAGTATTTT; CDR3 protein: CASSYGSSGDTDTQYF
J gene: TRBJ1-5; D gene: -; clone size: few; V gene: TRBV27; CDR3 DNA: TGTGCCAGCAGATCCTATGGTCATCAGCCCCAGCATTTT; CDR3 protein: CASRSYGHQPQHF
J gene: TRBJ1-5; D gene: TRBD1; clone size: many; V gene: TRBV6-1; CDR3 DNA: TGTGCCAGCAGCAGGGACAGCGGGGGAAATCAGCCCCAGCATTTT; CDR3 protein: CASSRDSGGNQPQHF
J gene: TRBJ2-3; D gene: TRBD2; clone size: many; V gene: TRBV6-1; CDR3 DNA: TGTGCCGGCCACAGCCCTAGCGGGAGCACAGATACGCAGTATTTT; CDR3 protein: CAGHSPSGSTDTQYF
J gene: TRBJ2-7; D gene: -; clone size: many; V gene: TRBV28; CDR3 DNA: TGTGCCAGCAGTTTAGGCGGAACTGCCTCCTACGAGCAGTACTTC; CDR3 protein: CASSLGGTASYEQYF
J gene: TRBJ1-5; D gene: -; clone size: -; V gene: TRBV7-9; CDR3 DNA: TGTGCCAGCAGCTTAGAAGATTATAGCAATCAGCCCCAGCATTTT; CDR3 protein: CASSLEDYSNQPQHF
J gene: TRBJ2-7; D gene: -; clone size: many; V gene: TRBV11-2; CDR3 DNA: TGTGCCAGCAGCTTAATCGCAGGACTCCACGAGCAGTACTTC; CDR3 protein: CASSLIAGLHEQYF
J gene: TRBJ2-1; D gene: -; clone size: -; V gene: TRBV6-1; CDR3 DNA: TGTGCCAGCAGGGACGAATGGGACTACAATGAGCAGTTCTTC; CDR3 protein: CASRDEWDYNEQFF
J gene: TRBJ1-3; D gene: -; clone size: -; V gene: TRBV30; CDR3 DNA: TGTGCCTGGAGTCCGACCTACCCTGGAAACACCATATATTTT; CDR3 protein: CAWSPTYPGNTIYF
J gene: TRBJ1-1; D gene: -; clone size: -; V gene: TRBV29-1; CDR3 DNA: TGCAGCGTTCACCAGACGGCGGACACTGAAGCTTTCTTT; CDR3 protein: CSVHQTADTEAFF
J gene: TRBJ1-3; D gene: -; clone size: -; V gene: TRBV7-8; CDR3 DNA: TGTGCCAGCAGCCGGGACGCCTCCTCTGGAAACACCATATATTTT; CDR3 protein: CASSRDASSGNTIYF
J gene: TRBJ1-5; D gene: -; clone size: few; V gene: TRBV10-1; CDR3 DNA: TGCGCCAGCAGTGATCGGCAGCCCCAGCATTTT; CDR3 protein: CASSDRQPQHF
J gene: TRBJ2-1; D gene: TRBD2; clone size: many; V gene: TRBV20-1; CDR3 DNA: TGCAGTGCTAGCACCGGACTAGTCTCCTACAATGAGCAGTTCTTC; CDR3 protein: CSASTGLVSYNEQFF